This is a list of T cell receptor beta chains from one sample in a study of CD8+CD57+ T cells in acquired aplastic anemia. One entry per CDR3 protein, called by TCRdb with MiXCR from the reads. The sample carries more than 150,000 distinct CDR3 sequences, 48% recorded once. The source material was sorted CD4+, CD8+, or CD8+CD57+ T cells (not recorded which) from PBMCs. The source of these receptors is a human donor with aplastic anemia. The CDR3 runs from the conserved cysteine through the conserved F or W. The order of the fields is D gene, V gene, clone size, J gene, CDR3 protein, CDR3 DNA. D genes are given only for firm matches. Some rows mark clone size as missing; the rest say once, few, many or name a class of expanded clone.

D: TRBD1
V: TRBV4-3
size: few
J: TRBJ1-3
CDR3: CASSPSGQESSGNTIYF
DNA: TGCGCCAGCAGCCCCTCGGGACAGGAAAGCTCTGGAAACACCATATATTTT

D: .
V: TRBV20-1
size: once
J: TRBJ1-2
CDR3: CSAREYLDGYTF
DNA: TGCAGTGCTAGGGAGTACCTCGATGGCTACACCTTC

D: .
V: TRBV9
size: many
J: TRBJ1-6
CDR3: CASSVGVSYNSPLHF
DNA: TGTGCCAGCAGCGTAGGAGTCTCCTATAATTCACCCCTCCACTTT

D: .
V: TRBV18
size: few
J: TRBJ2-5
CDR3: CASSPPEETQYF
DNA: TGTGCCAGCTCACCACCGGAAGAGACCCAGTACTTC

D: .
V: TRBV10-3
size: once
J: TRBJ2-5
CDR3: CAISDIPGTVQETQYF
DNA: TGTGCCATCAGTGATATTCCTGGGACGGTCCAAGAGACCCAGTACTTC

D: .
V: TRBV7-2
size: .
J: TRBJ1-2
CDR3: CASSLRSGYTF
DNA: TGTGCCAGCAGCCTAAGGAGTGGCTACACCTTC

D: TRBD1
V: TRBV24-1
size: many
J: TRBJ1-2
CDR3: CATSDRDSENYGYTF
DNA: TGTGCCACCAGTGACCGGGACAGCGAAAACTATGGCTACACCTTC

D: TRBD1
V: TRBV6-5
size: many
J: TRBJ2-1
CDR3: CASSYSMDRVYEQFF
DNA: TGTGCCAGCAGTTACTCGATGGACAGGGTCTATGAGCAGTTCTTC

D: .
V: TRBV29-1
size: .
J: TRBJ2-7
CDR3: CSVESGTYEQYF
DNA: TGCAGCGTTGAATCCGGGACCTACGAGCAGTACTTC

D: TRBD1
V: TRBV10-3
size: .
J: TRBJ1-1
CDR3: CAIRGTGGSNTEAFF
DNA: TGTGCCATCAGGGGGACAGGGGGTTCCAACACTGAAGCTTTCTTT

D: .
V: TRBV5-4
size: .
J: TRBJ2-3
CDR3: CASSPLAIDTQYF
DNA: TGTGCCAGCAGCCCTCTAGCGATAGATACGCAGTATTTT

D: .
V: TRBV6-1
size: .
J: TRBJ1-6
CDR3: CASKELGQGVSPLHF
DNA: TGTGCCAGCAAGGAATTAGGGCAGGGAGTCTCACCCCTCCACTTT

D: .
V: TRBV12-3/TRBV12-4
size: many
J: TRBJ2-2
CDR3: CASGELLTGELFF
DNA: TGTGCCAGCGGCGAACTGTTGACCGGGGAGCTGTTTTTT

D: TRBD1
V: TRBV6-7
size: .
J: TRBJ1-1
CDR3: CASSYRRQGENTEAFF
DNA: TGTGCCAGCAGTTATCGCCGACAGGGAGAAAACACTGAAGCTTTCTTT

D: TRBD2
V: TRBV11-2
size: many
J: TRBJ2-5
CDR3: CASSLGDTTSGQETQYF
DNA: TGTGCCAGCAGCTTAGGGGACACGACTAGCGGGCAGGAGACCCAGTACTTC

D: .
V: TRBV19
size: many
J: TRBJ1-1
CDR3: CASSTASGAFF
DNA: TGTGCCAGTAGTACCGCCAGTGGAGCTTTCTTT

D: .
V: TRBV10-3
size: .
J: TRBJ2-1
CDR3: CAITGTDYNKQFF
DNA: TGTGCCATCACTGGGACTGACTACAATAAGCAGTTCTTC

D: TRBD1
V: TRBV28
size: few
J: TRBJ1-4
CDR3: CASSLPGQGSEKLFF
DNA: TGTGCCAGCAGTTTACCCGGACAGGGAAGTGAAAAACTGTTTTTT

D: TRBD1
V: TRBV20-1
size: many
J: TRBJ2-4
CDR3: CSAPRTGGYIQYF
DNA: TGCAGTGCTCCTCGGACAGGGGGGTACATTCAGTACTTC

D: .
V: TRBV2
size: .
J: TRBJ1-1
CDR3: CASSETWMNTEAFF
DNA: TGTGCCAGCAGTGAAACCTGGATGAACACTGAAGCTTTCTTT

D: .
V: TRBV10-3
size: .
J: TRBJ2-7
CDR3: CAIRGAEDYEQYF
DNA: TGTGCCATCAGGGGGGCCGAGGACTACGAGCAGTACTTC

D: TRBD1
V: TRBV7-2
size: .
J: TRBJ2-3
CDR3: CAIAKGATDTQYF
DNA: TGTGCCATAGCGAAGGGGGCAACAGATACGCAGTATTTT

D: TRBD1
V: TRBV15
size: once
J: TRBJ2-1
CDR3: CATSGTGALSSYNEQFF
DNA: TGTGCCACCAGCGGGACAGGGGCGTTGAGCTCCTACAATGAGCAGTTCTTC

D: TRBD2
V: TRBV10-3
size: few
J: TRBJ2-7
CDR3: CAIRGGGLGEQYF
DNA: TGTGCCATCAGGGGCGGGGGATTAGGTGAGCAGTACTTC

D: .
V: TRBV6-1
size: many
J: TRBJ1-2
CDR3: CASSQIAGGYTF
DNA: TGTGCCAGCAGCCAGATCGCTGGCGGCTACACCTTC

D: TRBD1
V: TRBV11-2
size: many
J: TRBJ2-3
CDR3: CASSFGQAYTDTQYF
DNA: TGTGCCAGCAGCTTCGGACAGGCTTACACAGATACGCAGTATTTT

D: .
V: TRBV12-3/TRBV12-4
size: many
J: TRBJ2-2
CDR3: CASSLGQGSTGELFF
DNA: TGTGCCAGCAGTTTGGGGCAGGGGAGCACCGGGGAGCTGTTTTTT

D: .
V: TRBV4-2
size: once
J: TRBJ2-1
CDR3: CASSQVPQGSVGGYNEQFF
DNA: TGTGCCAGCAGCCAAGTCCCGCAGGGGTCGGTAGGTGGGTACAATGAGCAGTTCTTC

D: TRBD2
V: TRBV5-1
size: many
J: TRBJ2-7
CDR3: CASSLGSGRGTYEQYF
DNA: TGCGCCAGCAGCTTGGGTTCGGGGAGGGGAACCTACGAGCAGTACTTC

D: .
V: TRBV5-1
size: many
J: TRBJ2-7
CDR3: CASAPGGLGPEQYF
DNA: TGCGCCAGCGCCCCAGGAGGCCTGGGTCCCGAGCAGTACTTC

D: .
V: TRBV7-7
size: .
J: TRBJ1-4
CDR3: CASSLALGEKLFF
DNA: TGTGCTAGCAGCTTAGCCCTGGGTGAAAAACTGTTTTTT

D: .
V: TRBV7-6
size: many
J: TRBJ2-2
CDR3: CASSLGSGSITGELFF
DNA: TGTGCCAGCAGCTTAGGATCAGGGTCGATCACCGGGGAGCTGTTTTTT

D: .
V: TRBV18
size: many
J: TRBJ2-3
CDR3: CASSPTTGTDTQYF
DNA: TGTGCCAGCTCACCGACTACCGGCACAGATACGCAGTATTTT

D: .
V: TRBV5-1
size: .
J: TRBJ1-6
CDR3: CARSPGTPSSYKSPLHF
DNA: TGCGCCCGCAGCCCAGGGACACCGAGCTCCTATAAGTCACCCCTCCACTTT

D: .
V: TRBV7-2
size: many
J: TRBJ2-5
CDR3: CASKSWETQYF
DNA: TGTGCCAGCAAGTCTTGGGAGACCCAGTACTTC

D: TRBD1
V: TRBV20-1
size: .
J: TRBJ1-1
CDR3: CSARDRGNTEAFF
DNA: TGCAGTGCGAGAGACAGGGGGAACACTGAAGCTTTCTTT

D: TRBD2
V: TRBV18
size: many
J: TRBJ2-1
CDR3: CASSRDSGPYNEQFF
DNA: TGTGCCAGCTCACGAGATAGCGGGCCCTACAATGAGCAGTTCTTC

D: TRBD1
V: TRBV6-1
size: .
J: TRBJ2-7
CDR3: CASIRDSSYEQYF
DNA: TGTGCCAGCATACGGGACAGCTCCTACGAGCAGTACTTC

D: .
V: TRBV20-1
size: .
J: TRBJ1-1
CDR3: CSARSPNEGAFF
DNA: TGCAGTGCTAGATCGCCCAATGAGGGAGCTTTCTTT

D: .
V: TRBV20-1
size: many
J: TRBJ1-3
CDR3: CSARDPQKSGNTIYF
DNA: TGCAGTGCTAGAGATCCACAGAAATCTGGAAACACCATATATTTT

D: .
V: TRBV19
size: .
J: TRBJ1-1
CDR3: CASSPRWGTEAFF
DNA: TGTGCCAGTAGCCCACGGTGGGGCACTGAAGCTTTCTTT

D: .
V: TRBV29-1
size: .
J: TRBJ2-5
CDR3: CSAIGSAPQETQYF
DNA: TGCAGCGCCATAGGGAGCGCACCGCAAGAGACCCAGTACTTC

D: .
V: TRBV19
size: many
J: TRBJ2-3
CDR3: CASRRSGTDTQYF
DNA: TGTGCCAGTAGGCGTTCTGGCACAGATACGCAGTATTTT

D: .
V: TRBV19
size: .
J: TRBJ1-1
CDR3: CASSIVPGNTEAFF
DNA: TGTGCCAGTAGTATAGTTCCAGGGAACACTGAAGCTTTCTTT

D: TRBD1
V: TRBV6-1
size: once
J: TRBJ2-7
CDR3: CASSEVRTGYEQYF
DNA: TGTGCCAGCAGTGAAGTAAGGACAGGGTACGAGCAGTACTTC

D: TRBD2
V: TRBV20-1
size: .
J: TRBJ2-5
CDR3: CSAALAGGPGAQYF
DNA: TGCAGTGCTGCACTAGCGGGAGGGCCGGGGGCCCAGTACTTC

D: TRBD2
V: TRBV7-6
size: many
J: TRBJ2-3
CDR3: CASSLLASGKDTQYF
DNA: TGTGCCAGCAGCTTACTGGCTAGCGGTAAAGATACGCAGTATTTT

D: .
V: TRBV7-9
size: once
J: TRBJ2-7
CDR3: CASSPQGGPYEQYF
DNA: TGTGCCAGCAGCCCTCAGGGGGGACCCTACGAGCAGTACTTC

D: TRBD1
V: TRBV20-1
size: .
J: TRBJ2-7
CDR3: CSARGTGAREQYF
DNA: TGCAGTGCTAGAGGGACAGGGGCGCGGGAGCAGTACTTC